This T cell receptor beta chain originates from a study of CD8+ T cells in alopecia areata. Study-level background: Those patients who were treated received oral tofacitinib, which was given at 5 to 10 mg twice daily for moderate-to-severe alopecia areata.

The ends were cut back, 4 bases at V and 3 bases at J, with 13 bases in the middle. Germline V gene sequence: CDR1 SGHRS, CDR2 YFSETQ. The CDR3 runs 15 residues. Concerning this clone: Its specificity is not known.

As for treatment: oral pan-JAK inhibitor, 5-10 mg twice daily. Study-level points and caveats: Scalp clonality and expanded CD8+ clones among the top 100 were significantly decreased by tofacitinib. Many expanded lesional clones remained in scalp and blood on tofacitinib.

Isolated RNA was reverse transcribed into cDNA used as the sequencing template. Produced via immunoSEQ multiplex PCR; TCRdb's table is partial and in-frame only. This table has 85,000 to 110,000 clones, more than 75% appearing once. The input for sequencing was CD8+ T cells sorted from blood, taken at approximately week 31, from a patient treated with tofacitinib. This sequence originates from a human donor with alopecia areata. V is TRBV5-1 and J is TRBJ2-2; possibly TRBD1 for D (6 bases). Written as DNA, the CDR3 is TGCGCCAGCAGCGCAGGACAGAGTGACACCGGGGAGCTGTTTTTT. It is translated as CASSAGQSDTGELFF.